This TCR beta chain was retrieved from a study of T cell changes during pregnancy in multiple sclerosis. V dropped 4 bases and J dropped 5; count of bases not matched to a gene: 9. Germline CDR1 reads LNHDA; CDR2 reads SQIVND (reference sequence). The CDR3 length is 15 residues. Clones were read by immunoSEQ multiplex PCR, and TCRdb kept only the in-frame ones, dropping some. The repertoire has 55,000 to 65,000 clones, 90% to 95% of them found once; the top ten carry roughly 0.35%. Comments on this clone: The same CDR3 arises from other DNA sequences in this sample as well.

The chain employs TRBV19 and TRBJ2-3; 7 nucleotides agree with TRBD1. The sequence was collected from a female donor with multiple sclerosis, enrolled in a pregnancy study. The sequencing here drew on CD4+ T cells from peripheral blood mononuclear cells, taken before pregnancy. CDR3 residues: CASSTRQGWVDTQYF. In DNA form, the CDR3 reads TGTGCCAGTAGTACAAGACAGGGTTGGGTAGATACGCAGTATTTT.